This is a list of T cell receptor beta chains from one sample in a study of blood T cell repertoires in COVID-19. Generated by immunoSEQ multiplex PCR, the TCRdb table keeps only in-frame clones and is missing some. In the table there are around 150,000 clones, over 60% of which are singletons. The specimen was peripheral blood. These receptors were collected from a man between 50 and 59 years old with acute or convalescent COVID-19. CDR3s include the opening cysteine and the closing phenylalanine or tryptophan. The D gene is left open where the match is weak. Where a row states a size, it is once, few, many or the class of an expanded clone; other rows omit it.

>TRBJ2-2|NA|TRBV19|TRBD2
TGTGCCAGTAGTATTTGGACTAGCGGGGGGGCCGGGGAGCTGTTTTTT
CASSIWTSGGAGELFF
>TRBJ1-2|NA|TRBV2|NA
TGTGCCAGCACCGAATTCGGGACACTTAAGGCTGGCTACACCTTC
CASTEFGTLKAGYTF
>TRBJ2-5|NA|TRBV9|TRBD2
TGTGCCAGCAGCCCCGGACTAGCGGGGGGGACTGAAGAGACCCAGTACTTC
CASSPGLAGGTEETQYF
>TRBJ1-2|few|TRBV10-3|NA
TGTGCCATCAGTGGAGCAGGGGACTATGGCTACACCTTC
CAISGAGDYGYTF
>TRBJ1-4|NA|TRBV9|TRBD1
TGTGCCAGCAGCGCGGGACAGGATACCCTCGGGATTAATGAAAAACTGTTTTTT
CASSAGQDTLGINEKLFF
>TRBJ2-2|NA|TRBV19|TRBD2
TGTGCCAGTAGAGAAATAGCGGGGGGATTGGGGGAGCTGTTTTTT
CASREIAGGLGELFF
>TRBJ2-7|NA|TRBV10-3|NA
TGTGCCATCAGTGAGTCGAAACTGGTCCACGAGCAGTACTTC
CAISESKLVHEQYF
>TRBJ1-2|NA|TRBV20-1|NA
TGCACCGCCGGAGAGCGCTATGGCTACACCTTC
CTAGERYGYTF
>TRBJ2-3|few|TRBV9|TRBD2
TGTGCCAGCAGCGCATTTAGCGGGGCCGCTAGCACAGATACGCAGTATTTT
CASSAFSGAASTDTQYF
>TRBJ2-3|NA|TRBV7-2|TRBD1
TGTGCCAGCAGCTCACGACAGGGTTACACAGATACGCAGTATTTT
CASSSRQGYTDTQYF
>TRBJ2-3|NA|TRBV18|TRBD1
TGTGCCAGCTCACCAGGGACAGGGTTGGAAGATACGCAGTATTTT
CASSPGTGLEDTQYF
>TRBJ1-1|NA|TRBV4-1|NA
TGCGCCAGCAGCCAATATTGGGAGGGGGAAGCTTTCTTT
CASSQYWEGEAFF
>TRBJ1-2|once|TRBV3-1/TRBV3-2|NA
TGTGCCAGCAGCCAAGCGACAGGCGGGGGCTACACCTTC
CASSQATGGGYTF
>TRBJ2-1|NA|TRBV5-1|TRBD2
TGCGCCAGCAGCTTGAACGGGGGGGCCAGCTCGGATGAGCAGTTCTTC
CASSLNGGASSDEQFF
>TRBJ2-2|few|TRBV2|TRBD2
TGTGCCAGCAGTGAAGGCGGGGGGAGGACCGGGGAGCTGTTTTTT
CASSEGGGRTGELFF
>TRBJ1-5|NA|TRBV30|TRBD1
TGTGCCTGGAGTAGCGGACAGGGTAGCAATCAGCCCCAGCATTTT
CAWSSGQGSNQPQHF
>TRBJ2-3|NA|TRBV6-5|TRBD2
TGTGCCAGCAGTTACGGTCTAGCGGGGGGGAGAGTTACGCAGTATTTT
CASSYGLAGGRVTQYF
>TRBJ1-3|few|TRBV23-1|NA
TGCGCCAGCAGTAACCGGGACTCGAGCTCTGGAAACACCATATATTTT
CASSNRDSSSGNTIYF
>TRBJ1-5|NA|TRBV12-2|NA
TGTGCAAGTCGCTTTACTTGTCAGCCCCAGCATTTT
CASRFTCQPQHF
>TRBJ1-1|NA|TRBV27|TRBD1
TGTGCCAGCAAGGGCTTGGGGACAGCCAATATGAACACTGAAGCTTTCTTT
CASKGLGTANMNTEAFF
>TRBJ2-1|NA|TRBV30|TRBD1
TGTGCCTGGAGTAGGGGACAGGTCAATGAGCAGTTCTTC
CAWSRGQVNEQFF
>TRBJ2-3|NA|TRBV19|NA
TGTGCCAGTAGCGACCCCGGGGGCACAGATACGCAGTATTTT
CASSDPGGTDTQYF
>TRBJ1-4|few|TRBV18|NA
TGTGCCAGCTCACCAGGGGCCAGGGATGAAAAACTGTTTTTT
CASSPGARDEKLFF
>TRBJ2-3|NA|TRBV2|NA
TGTGCCAGCACCGGCAGGCGCACAGATACGCAGTATTTT
CASTGRRTDTQYF
>TRBJ1-1|few|TRBV18|NA
TGTGCCAGCTCACCGCAGGGATCGATGAACACTGAAGCTTTCTTT
CASSPQGSMNTEAFF
>TRBJ1-5|NA|TRBV7-6|TRBD1
TGTGCCAGCAGCTTAGGTCAGGGGGATAATCAGCCCCAGCATTTT
CASSLGQGDNQPQHF
>TRBJ2-5|NA|TRBV29-1|TRBD2
TGCAGCGGGGAACTAGCGGGGGGACAAGAGACCCAGTACTTC
CSGELAGGQETQYF
>TRBJ2-2|once|TRBV2|TRBD1
TGTGCCAGCAGTTACCGGGACAGGATCACCGGGGAGCTGTTTTTT
CASSYRDRITGELFF
>TRBJ1-4|NA|TRBV4-1|NA
TGCGCCAGCAGCCAAGACGCGCTAAAGCTGTTTTTT
CASSQDALKLFF
>TRBJ2-5|NA|TRBV5-1|TRBD1
TGCGCCAGCAGCTTGGTGGGACAGGGTTGGGAGACCCAGTACTTC
CASSLVGQGWETQYF
>TRBJ2-1|NA|TRBV3-1/TRBV3-2|NA
TGTGCCAGCAGCCAAGGCGGGACAGTCTTTGGTAGTGAGCAGTTCTTC
CASSQGGTVFGSEQFF
>TRBJ1-5|few|TRBV19|NA
TGTGCCAGTAGTATCTTAAAACAGGGTAATCAGCCCCAGCATTTT
CASSILKQGNQPQHF
>TRBJ1-2|NA|TRBV6-5|NA
TGTGCCAGCAGCCTCAGCCTACAGGATAACTATGGCTACACCTTC
CASSLSLQDNYGYTF
>TRBJ1-1|NA|TRBV2|NA
TGTGCCAGCAGCGCCAGAATATTGAACACTGAAGCTTTCTTT
CASSARILNTEAFF
>TRBJ1-2|NA|TRBV6-5|NA
TGTGCCAGCAGTTTTAGGACTGGCTATGGCTACACCTTC
CASSFRTGYGYTF
>TRBJ2-7|NA|TRBV28|TRBD1
TGTGCCAGCAGTTTCTCGGACAGGGGTGTCGAGCAGTACTTC
CASSFSDRGVEQYF
>TRBJ2-2|NA|TRBV5-1|TRBD1
TGCGCCAGCAGCTTCCGGACAGGTGACACCGGGGAGCTGTTTTTT
CASSFRTGDTGELFF
>TRBJ2-2|few|TRBV7-6|NA
TGTGCCAGCAGCTTAGGGGGGGGCCTTACCGGGGAGCTGTTTTTT
CASSLGGGLTGELFF
>TRBJ2-3|once|TRBV29-1|NA
TGCAGCGTTGAAAAGGGGTCGGATACGCAGTATTTT
CSVEKGSDTQYF
>TRBJ2-2|NA|TRBV10-2|NA
TGCGCCACTAACCGGGGGACCGGGGAGCTGTTTTTT
CATNRGTGELFF
>TRBJ2-5|NA|TRBV19|TRBD1
TGTGCCAGTAGAGGGACAGGGAGTGTGGAGACCCAGTACTTC
CASRGTGSVETQYF
>TRBJ2-1|once|TRBV12-5|TRBD1
TGTGCTAGTGCCGCGACAGGGCCGGGTGAGCAGTTCTTC
CASAATGPGEQFF
>TRBJ1-1|NA|TRBV5-4|NA
TGTGCCAGCAGCTTGGATGAGGCCACTGAAGCTTTCTTT
CASSLDEATEAFF
>TRBJ2-3|NA|TRBV5-1|TRBD1
TGCGCCAGCAGCTCGGACAGGGGGCGGGATACGCAGTATTTT
CASSSDRGRDTQYF